This T cell receptor (beta chain) was captured by sequencing in a study of tumor-infiltrating lymphocytes in localized non-small cell lung cancer. Study-level background: The cohort mixed smokers and never-smokers, several histologies, and some post-neoadjuvant-chemotherapy samples. Each patient gave resected tumor and non-adjacent uninvolved lung tissue.

Germline V gene lookup returns CDR1 MDHEN and CDR2 SYDVKM. This CDR3 region has 13 residues. Clones were read by immunoSEQ multiplex PCR, and TCRdb kept only the in-frame ones, dropping some. The data contain about 24,000 clones, approximately 64% of them singletons. Study-wide results and caveats: IM1 and IM2 tumors showed no difference in T-cell fraction. TCRbeta sequencing showed higher T cell infiltration in tumors than uninvolved lung.

This clone was detected a few times. Antigen unknown. Compared with germline, one end of the junction differs, possibly owing to a read error. The clonotype comes from a human donor with non-small cell lung cancer. The material sequenced was lung tumor tissue. The chain carries TRBV28 and TRBJ1-2, with a weak D call TRBD1 (5 bases). This chain's CDR3 is CASIPPERGLILF. The CDR3 region has the DNA TGTGCCAGCATCCCCCCTGAGAGGGGCCTTATCCTCTTC.